What follows are 15 T cell receptor beta chains derived from one specimen sequenced in a study of T cells in localized non-small cell lung cancer. Clones were read by immunoSEQ multiplex PCR, and TCRdb kept only the in-frame ones, dropping some. Of about 17,000 clones listed, around 88% are singletons. Sequencing was performed on peripheral blood, taken before any cancer treatment. These receptors originate from a male donor at least 60 years old with stage III lung adenocarcinoma.

J is TRBJ1-1 and V is TRBV11-1, with 11 bases lining up with TRBD1. Germline CDR1 reads SGHAT; CDR2 reads FQDESV (reference sequence). This CDR3 contains 14 residues. Trimming cost V 5 bases and J 10 bases; bases outside gene matches: 9. In DNA form, the CDR3 reads TGTGCCAGCAGCCCGGGACAGGGGGTTGATGTAGCTTTCTTT. It codes for CASSPGQGVDVAFF.

This chain links TRBV5-1 with TRBJ2-1; TRBD1 agrees at 7 bases. Germline V gives CDR1 SGHRS, CDR2 YFSETQ. The CDR3 covers 15 residues. Trimming at V came to 4 bases and at J to 6 bases, leaving 10 bases not matched to a gene. The CDR3 DNA reads TGCGCCAGCAGCCTACAGGGGATCCCTTTCAATGAGCAGTTCTTC. This sequence encodes CASSLQGIPFNEQFF.

A few counts support this clone. The V call is TRBV7-8, the J call TRBJ2-3, with a weak D call TRBD1 (6 bases). CDR1 SGHVS and CDR2 FQNEAQ come from the germline V gene. The ends were cut back, 3 bases at V and 6 bases at J, with 19 bases in the middle. The CDR3 is 16 amino acids. The CDR3 sequence is CASSFGGWGRLDTQYF. DNA of the CDR3: TGTGCCAGCAGCTTTGGGGGCTGGGGGCGCTTGGATACGCAGTATTTT.

This clone was recorded only once. The chain combines TRBV5-4 with TRBJ1-5; D perhaps matches TRBD1 (6 bases). Germline CDR1 and CDR2: SGHNT and YYREEE (reference sequence). There are 14 residues in the CDR3. V lost 4 bases, J lost 6 bases, and 14 bases lay in between. The CDR3 here is CASSVQGKGQPQHF. CDR3 sequence (DNA): TGTGCCAGCAGCGTACAGGGTAAGGGTCAGCCCCAGCATTTT.

The J gene is TRBJ1-3, the V gene TRBV7-9; D possibly corresponds to TRBD1 (6 bases). Germline loops: CDR1 SEHNR, CDR2 FQNEAQ (reference sequence). V was cut by 5 bases and J by 0 bases, with 20 bases left in between. The CDR3 loop spans 18 amino acids. The CDR3 DNA reads as TGTGCCAGCAGCCCCGGTTCGGGACACCACTTCTCTGGAAACACCATATATTTT. Translated, it gives CASSPGSGHHFSGNTIYF.

The rearrangement uses TRBV6-1 and TRBJ1-6, with 9 bases matching TRBD1. There are 17 residues in the CDR3. Germline-derived CDR1 and CDR2 are MNHNS and SASEGT. V lost 4 bases to trimming and J lost 7 bases; unmatched junction nucleotides: 11. This CDR3 reads CASSGGQGIDQNSPLHF. CDR3 DNA: TGTGCCAGCAGTGGAGGACAGGGGATTGATCAAAATTCACCCCTCCACTTT.

The J gene is TRBJ1-1, the V gene TRBV5-1; no reliable D call. The CDR3 contains 13 residues. From germline, CDR1 is SGHRS and CDR2 YFSETQ. V lost 3 bases and J lost 1, with 7 bases in between. Here the CDR3 reads CASSSEGNTEAFF. CDR3 nucleotide sequence: TGCGCCAGCAGCTCAGAGGGGAACACTGAAGCTTTCTTT.

The chain carries TRBV7-6 and TRBJ2-3, with TRBD1 matching over 8 bases. Germline V gives CDR1 SGHVS, CDR2 FNYEAQ. With V trimmed by 5 bases and J by 4 bases, 8 bases remained unmatched. The CDR3 is made up of 15 amino acids. This CDR3 reads CASSLMDRAADTQYF. The CDR3 DNA reads as TGTGCCAGCAGCCTGATGGACAGGGCGGCAGATACGCAGTATTTT.

V and J are TRBV7-8 and TRBJ1-6; the D gene is possibly TRBD1 (6 bases). Germline CDR1 reads SGHVS; CDR2 reads FQNEAQ. V was cut by 5 bases and J by 2 bases, with 13 bases left in between. The CDR3 loop spans 16 amino acids. As DNA, the CDR3 is TGTGCCAGCAGCCAAACAGGGAGGCCCTATAATTCACCCCTCCACTTT. It translates to CASSQTGRPYNSPLHF.

The V gene is TRBV14, the J gene TRBJ1-2, with TRBD1 as a possible D gene (5 bases). Germline CDR1 and CDR2: SGHDN and FVKESK. V lost 4 bases, J lost 2 bases, and 8 bases lay in between. The CDR3 has 13 amino acids. As DNA, the CDR3 is TGTGCCAGCAGCCCGTGGGGCAACTATGGCTACACCTTC. It encodes CASSPWGNYGYTF. The full variable domain, completed using reference TRBV14 and TRBJ1-2, is EAGVTQFPSHSVIEKGQTVTLRCDPISGHDNLYWYRRVMGKEIKFLLHFVKESKQDESGMPNNRFLAERTGGTYSTLKVQPAELEDSGVYFCASSPWGNYGYTFGSGTRLTVV.

J is TRBJ2-4 and V is TRBV30; TRBD1 is a possible D gene (6 bases). Germline lookup yields CDR1 GTSNPN and CDR2 SVGIG (reference sequence). CDR3 size: 16 residues. V lost 1 base to trimming and J lost 0 bases, with 13 bases between them. DNA of the CDR3: TGTGCCTGGAGTGCCCGGACAGAGCTAGCCAAAAACATTCAGTACTTC. Translating it yields CAWSARTELAKNIQYF.

The rearrangement uses TRBV9 and TRBJ2-2; 10 bases fit TRBD2. V shed 3 bases, J shed 4 bases, and the junction held 6 bases outside the gene matches. CDR1 and CDR2 from the germline V gene are SGDLS and YYNGEE. The CDR3 consists of 16 residues. The CDR3 sequence is CASSAPSGGGTGELFF. The CDR3 nucleotides are TGTGCCAGCAGCGCGCCCAGCGGGGGGGGCACCGGGGAGCTGTTTTTT. Supplemented by reference TRBV9 and TRBJ2-2, the full variable domain reads DSGVTQTPKHLITATGQRVTLRCSPRSGDLSVYWYQQSLDQGLQFLIQYYNGEERAKGNILERFSAQQFPDLHSELNLSSLELGDSALYFCASSAPSGGGTGELFFGEGSRLTVL.

This clone appeared a few times. The chain couples TRBV7-9 to TRBJ2-7; D is perhaps TRBD2 (6 bases). Trimming stripped 4 bases from V and 5 bases from J, with 21 bases between. The CDR3 sequence is 16 residues long. Looked up from germline, CDR1 is SEHNR and CDR2 is FQNEAQ (reference sequence). Written as DNA, the CDR3 is TGTGCCAGCAGCTCCCCCGGCAGGGAGGATAGAGACGAGCAGTACTTC. Protein product: CASSSPGREDRDEQYF.

The V call is TRBV6-5, the J call TRBJ1-5; D gene unclear. V was shortened by 9 bases and J by 2 bases, with 8 bases between the two germline ends. The V gene's germline CDR1 is MNHEY and CDR2 SVGAGI. The CDR3 is 12 residues long. The DNA of the CDR3 is TGTGCCAGGTCCGTAGGCAATCAGCCCCAGCATTTT. Residues: CARSVGNQPQHF.

V and J are TRBV11-2 and TRBJ2-7; either TRBD1 or TRBD2 may supply D (5 bases each). Germline lookup yields CDR1 SGHAT and CDR2 FQNNGV. CDR3 size: 14 residues. V lost 4 bases to trimming and J lost 3 bases, with 13 bases between them. The CDR3 nucleotides are TGTGCCAGCAGCTCCCCCTGGGACCGCTACGAGCAGTACTTC. It is translated as CASSSPWDRYEQYF.